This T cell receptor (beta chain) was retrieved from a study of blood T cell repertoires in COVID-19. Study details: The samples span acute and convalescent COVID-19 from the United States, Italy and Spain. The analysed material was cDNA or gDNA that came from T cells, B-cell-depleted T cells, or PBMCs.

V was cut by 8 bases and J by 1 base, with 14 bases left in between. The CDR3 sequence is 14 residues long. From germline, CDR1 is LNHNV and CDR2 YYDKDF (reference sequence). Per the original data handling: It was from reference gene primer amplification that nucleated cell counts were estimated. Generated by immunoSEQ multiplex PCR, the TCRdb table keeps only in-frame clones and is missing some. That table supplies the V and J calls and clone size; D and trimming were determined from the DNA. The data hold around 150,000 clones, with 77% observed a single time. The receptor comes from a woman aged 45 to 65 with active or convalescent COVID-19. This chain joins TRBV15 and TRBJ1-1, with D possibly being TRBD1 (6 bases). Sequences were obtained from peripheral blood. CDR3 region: CATGTVGGNTEAFF. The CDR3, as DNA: TGTGCCACCGGAACAGTAGGGGGGAACACTGAAGCTTTCTTT.